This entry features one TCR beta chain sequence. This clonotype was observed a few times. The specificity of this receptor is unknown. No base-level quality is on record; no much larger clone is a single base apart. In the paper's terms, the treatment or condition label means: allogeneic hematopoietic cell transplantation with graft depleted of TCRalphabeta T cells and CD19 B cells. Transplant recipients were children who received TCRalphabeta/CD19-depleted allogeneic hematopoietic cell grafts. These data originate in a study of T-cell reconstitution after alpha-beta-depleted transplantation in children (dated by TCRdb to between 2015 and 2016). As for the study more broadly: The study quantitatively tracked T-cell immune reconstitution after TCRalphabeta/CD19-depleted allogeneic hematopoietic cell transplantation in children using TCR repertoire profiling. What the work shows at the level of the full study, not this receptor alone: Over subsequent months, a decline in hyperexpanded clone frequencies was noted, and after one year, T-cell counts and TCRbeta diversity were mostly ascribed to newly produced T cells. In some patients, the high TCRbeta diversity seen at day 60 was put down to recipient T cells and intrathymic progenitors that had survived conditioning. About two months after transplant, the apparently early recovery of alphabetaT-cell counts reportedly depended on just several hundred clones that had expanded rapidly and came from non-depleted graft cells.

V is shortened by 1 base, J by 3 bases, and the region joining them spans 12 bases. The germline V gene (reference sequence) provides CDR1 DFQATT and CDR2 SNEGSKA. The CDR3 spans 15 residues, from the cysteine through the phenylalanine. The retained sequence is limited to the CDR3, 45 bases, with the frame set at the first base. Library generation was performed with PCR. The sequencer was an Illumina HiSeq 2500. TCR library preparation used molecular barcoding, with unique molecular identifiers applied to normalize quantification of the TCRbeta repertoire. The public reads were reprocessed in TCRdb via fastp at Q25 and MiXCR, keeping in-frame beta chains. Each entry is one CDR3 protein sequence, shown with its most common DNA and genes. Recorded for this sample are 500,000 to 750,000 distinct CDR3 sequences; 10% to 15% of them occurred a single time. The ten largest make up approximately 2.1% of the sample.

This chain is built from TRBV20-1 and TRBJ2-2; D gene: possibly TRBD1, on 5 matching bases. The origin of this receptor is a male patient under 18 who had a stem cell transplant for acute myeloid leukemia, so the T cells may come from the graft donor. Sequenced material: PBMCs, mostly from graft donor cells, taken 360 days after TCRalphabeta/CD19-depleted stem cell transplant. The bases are TGCAGTGCTAGAGCGGCCAGGGTGGACACCGGGGAGCTGTTTTTT. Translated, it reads CSARAARVDTGELFF.